These T cell receptor beta chains were read from a single sample in a study of T cells in Graves' hyperthyroidism and ophthalmopathy. TCRdb recomputed calls from the multiplex PCR reads with MiXCR, one row per CDR3 protein. Among 530,000 or so distinct CDR3 sequences listed, 46% were seen once. Specimen: peripheral blood or thyroid tissue (not recorded which). The receptor set was obtained from a woman younger than 35 with Graves' hyperthyroidism. The CDR3 runs from the conserved cysteine through the conserved F or W. D genes are given only for firm matches. The listing skips clone size in some rows; elsewhere it reads once, few, many or a size class.

TRBV2	NA	TRBJ1-2	many	TGTGCCAGCAGAGGCGGGGGCTACACCTTC	CASRGGGYTF
TRBV20-1	NA	TRBJ2-2	NA	TGCAGTTGGGGGGCCTGGGGCACCGGGGAGCTGTTTTTT	CSWGAWGTGELFF
TRBV20-1	NA	TRBJ2-3	many	TGCAGTGCTAGAGATGAGAGGACACGCTACACAGATACGCAGTATTTT	CSARDERTRYTDTQYF
TRBV14	NA	TRBJ2-1	NA	TGTGCCAGCAGCCAAGGATCAAGGCTCTCCTACAATGAGCAGTTCTTC	CASSQGSRLSYNEQFF
TRBV10-2	NA	TRBJ2-2	many	TGCGCCAGCAGTGAAATCCCTGGGGAGCTGTTTTTT	CASSEIPGELFF
TRBV14	TRBD2	TRBJ2-7	many	TGTGCCAGCAGACCTAGCGGGGTCTACGAGCAGTACTTC	CASRPSGVYEQYF
TRBV24-1	TRBD2	TRBJ2-1	few	TGTGCCACCAGTGATCGGGGACTAGCTTCACATGAGCAGTTCTTC	CATSDRGLASHEQFF
TRBV29-1	TRBD2	TRBJ2-7	NA	TGCAGCGCCCTCGGGGGGGAGCAGTACTTC	CSALGGEQYF
TRBV15	NA	TRBJ1-6	once	TGTGCCACCAGCAGTTACCTGGGTCCCTCGGGGAGCTCCTATAACTCACCCCTCCACTTT	CATSSYLGPSGSSYNSPLHF
TRBV7-9	NA	TRBJ2-7	many	TGTGCCAGCAGCCAAAGAGACAGTTCTACCTACGAGCAGTACTTC	CASSQRDSSTYEQYF
TRBV7-9	NA	TRBJ1-2	NA	TGTGCCAGCAGCTTATTAGAGGGAGGACGTTCTAACTATGGCTACACCTTC	CASSLLEGGRSNYGYTF
TRBV19	NA	TRBJ2-5	many	TGTGCCAGTAGTATTTCCGGGACTGAAGGGGAGACCCAGTACTTC	CASSISGTEGETQYF
TRBV20-1	TRBD2	TRBJ2-2	many	TGCAGTGCTAGCGGGAGAAGGCGGGGGGGGGAGCTGTTTTTT	CSASGRRRGGELFF
TRBV12-3/TRBV12-4	TRBD1	TRBJ1-1	many	TGTGCCAGCAGTGACAGGGGGCAAGCGAACACTGAAGCTTTCTTT	CASSDRGQANTEAFF
TRBV7-9	TRBD1	TRBJ1-3	NA	TGTGCCAGCAGCTTATCTACAGGGGGCTCTGGAAACACCATATATTTT	CASSLSTGGSGNTIYF
TRBV30	NA	TRBJ2-7	NA	TGTGCCTGGAGTCGAGTGGGTTACGAGCAGTACTTC	CAWSRVGYEQYF
TRBV29-1	TRBD1	TRBJ1-5	few	TGCAGCGTTAACGGACAGGGGGCCCAAGAGACCCAGCATTTT	CSVNGQGAQETQHF
TRBV6-2/TRBV6-3	NA	TRBJ1-5	many	TGTGCCAGCAGGGGGACCCAGGCTGGGCCCCAGCATTTT	CASRGTQAGPQHF